This TCR beta chain originates from a study of blood T cell repertoires in COVID-19. The CDR3 is made up of 15 amino acids. CDR1 and CDR2 (germline): LNHNV, YYDKDF (reference sequence). The V gene lost 5 bases and the J gene lost 2 bases, with 15 bases spanning the gap. Sequenced by immunoSEQ multiplex PCR; TCRdb stores in-frame clones only, minus some. The sample has around 310,000 clones; roughly 89% are singletons. Clinical history as reported by participants underpinned cohort assignment. Cohort 3 recovery required two negative PCRs, clearance, or symptom resolution. The receptor was derived from a woman aged 25-40 years who had recovered from COVID-19. The chain links TRBV15 to TRBJ1-2; D is ambiguous. Material: PBMCs or T cells enriched from blood (not recorded which). CDR3 protein: CATSPGNAINYGYTF. CDR3 sequence (DNA): TGTGCCACCAGCCCGGGGAACGCGATCAACTATGGCTACACCTTC.